This is a list of T cell receptor beta chains from one sample in a study of OX40 agonist ivuxolimab in advanced cancers. The protocol was immunoSEQ multiplex PCR, while the TCRdb copy is restricted to in-frame clones and leaves out a portion. The profile shows tens of thousands of clones, roughly 85% of them singletons. The sample was CD4+ or CD8+ T cells sorted from blood, taken in a trial of the OX40 agonist ivuxolimab. The receptors shown here come from an adult with an advanced solid tumor such as melanoma, head and neck, liver or kidney cancer. Each CDR3 is given with its conserved first and last residue.

V	J	CDR3
TRBV6-5	TRBJ2-7	CASSYSSQGGTRQYF
TRBV10-3	TRBJ1-4	CAISEEGWEKLFF
TRBV7-3	TRBJ2-5	CASSRGTDSQETQYF
TRBV5-1	TRBJ2-3	CASSALAGLTDTQYF
TRBV7-8	TRBJ1-1	CASSLLNTEAFF
TRBV7-9	TRBJ1-2	CASSFGTGGSRNGYTF
TRBV6-5	TRBJ1-2	CASSPRLGYGYTF
TRBV7-9	TRBJ1-2	CASSPDVLRGYTF
TRBV19	TRBJ1-2	CASTPPGTAYGYTF
TRBV19	TRBJ2-2	CASTSGQGNTGELFF
TRBV4-1	TRBJ1-2	CASSQGRGSYTF
TRBV30	TRBJ1-2	CAWKGHLYGYTF
TRBV7-8	TRBJ1-2	CASSPDGGVNYGYTF
TRBV18	TRBJ1-2	CASSPRRDGYTF
TRBV19	TRBJ2-7	CASSQQAYEQYF
TRBV7-2	TRBJ1-2	CASSPTGGYGYTF
TRBV5-4	TRBJ1-6	CASSREAEYNSPLHF
TRBV27	TRBJ1-5	CASSLSVPNGSNQPQHF
TRBV2	TRBJ1-2	CASSGLRGQGANYGYTF
TRBV4-2	TRBJ1-4	CASSQAGLGEKLFF
TRBV2	TRBJ1-2	CASKANYGYTF
TRBV11-2	TRBJ2-1	CASSLGLAVGEQFF
TRBV18	TRBJ2-1	CASSPKRGGPNNEQFF
TRBV7-2	TRBJ2-3	CASSFVAGVSTDTQYF
TRBV10-3	TRBJ2-3	CAISESRLADTQYF
TRBV5-1	TRBJ1-2	CASSADSYGYTF
TRBV18	TRBJ1-3	CASSPPSGTIGNTIYF
TRBV7-8	TRBJ2-5	CASSLGLAGAGETQYF
TRBV2	TRBJ2-5	CASSEGRGDETQYF
TRBV7-2	TRBJ2-6	CASSIRQAVTGANVLTF
TRBV7-2	TRBJ1-2	CASSPTGGYGYTF
TRBV11-1	TRBJ1-1	CASSLKTGGDTEAFF
TRBV5-4	TRBJ1-6	CASSSSQSSYNSPLHF
TRBV19	TRBJ2-2	CASSIVGAFTGELFF
TRBV6-5	TRBJ1-3	CASSYSRPDLGNTIYF
TRBV7-3	TRBJ2-1	CASSLFSGSINEQFF
TRBV7-2	TRBJ1-5	CASSLVGGQNQPQHF
TRBV30	TRBJ1-2	CAWSVLRTNYGYTF
TRBV7-2	TRBJ1-2	CASNPDRTLRHGYTF
TRBV7-9	TRBJ2-1	CAGSLALPGNEQFF
TRBV25-1	TRBJ2-2	CASSEYTANTGELFF
TRBV5-6	TRBJ2-3	CASRRSGGAPDTQYF
TRBV5-4	TRBJ2-7	CASSLGAGGDIHEQYF
TRBV6-5	TRBJ1-1	CASSYSFRNTEAFF
TRBV7-2	TRBJ2-5	CASSSSTGHWETQYF
TRBV6-6	TRBJ2-7	CASSYSGTVNEQYF
TRBV5-6	TRBJ1-2	CASSWDRAKGGYTF
TRBV7-9	TRBJ1-3	CASSLPGQGGGNTIYF
TRBV5-1	TRBJ1-2	CASSPGNSGQGTGGYTF
TRBV30	TRBJ2-3	CAWSRRGIGIDTQYF